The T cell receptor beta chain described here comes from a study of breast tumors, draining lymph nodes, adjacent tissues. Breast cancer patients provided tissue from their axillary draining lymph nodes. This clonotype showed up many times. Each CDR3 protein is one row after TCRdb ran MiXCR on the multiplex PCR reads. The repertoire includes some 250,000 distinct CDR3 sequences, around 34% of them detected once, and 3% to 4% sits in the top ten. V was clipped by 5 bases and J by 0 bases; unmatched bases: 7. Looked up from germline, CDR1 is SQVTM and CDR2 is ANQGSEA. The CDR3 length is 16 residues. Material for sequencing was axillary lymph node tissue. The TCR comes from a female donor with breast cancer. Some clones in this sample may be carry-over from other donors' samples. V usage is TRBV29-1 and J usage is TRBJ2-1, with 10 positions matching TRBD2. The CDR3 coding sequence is TGCAGCGTTCGGAGGGCTAGCGGGAGCTCCTACAATGAGCAGTTCTTC. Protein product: CSVRRASGSSYNEQFF.